This TCR beta chain was identified during a study of T cells after somatic rescue of genetic block. Germline V CDR1 and CDR2: SGHNT, YENEEA. This CDR3 is 16 amino acids long. Between the trimmed V and J ends, which lost 1 base and 4 bases, there was a span of 14 bases. The protocol was immunoSEQ multiplex PCR, while the TCRdb copy is restricted to in-frame clones and leaves out a portion. The top ten clones hold around 30% of a sample with 12,000 to 15,000 clones, approximately 71% of them seen once. The sequence came from a man aged 18 to 29. The rearrangement links TRBV11-3 to TRBJ2-1; a weak D match, TRBD2 (6 bases). Sequences were obtained from peripheral blood mononuclear cells (PBMCs). CDR3 loop: CASSLGGVGVYNEQFF. CDR3 coding DNA: TGTGCCAGCAGCTTAGGGGGGGTTGGGGTGTACAATGAGCAGTTCTTC.